This TCR beta chain is drawn from a study of blood T cell repertoires in COVID-19 (dated by TCRdb to 2020 to 2022). Broadly, across the study: Collaborator samples came from the United States, Italy and Spain and covered acute and convalescent phases of COVID-19. The prospective study material was composed of cDNA or gDNA derived from T cells, B-cell-depleted T cells, or PBMCs. Deeply sampled blood TCRbeta repertoires from subjects exposed to, actively infected with, or recovered from COVID-19 were included in the dataset. The repertoires were released in a freely available public database meant as a resource for research on the immune response to SARS-CoV-2. The samples were drawn from the first 160 participants of the ongoing ImmuneRACE study and from 1,254 subjects provided by 6 global collaborators. Nearly every sample came with metadata listing a de-identified subject ID, COVID-19 status, age in years and sex. Where available, HLA class I and class II types were obtained from metadata supplied by the sample provider rather than from assay-based typing.

Paper-wide results and their limitations: How much clinical and demographic metadata was included differed by source and by participant, and the metadata was provided uncurated.

Worth noting for this clone: Its recognized antigen is unknown. The record has no base qualities; no much larger clone is one base away.

The immunoSEQ Assay, a bias-controlled multiplex PCR, was used to amplify TCRbeta CDR3 regions from genomic DNA. The study's processing was this. Nucleated cell counts per sample were estimated from amplification of reference gene primers within the assay. To quantify the absolute abundance of each unique TCRbeta CDR3 rearrangement, sequence reads were collapsed and filtered. Productive Simpson clonality was computed per sample as the square root of Simpson's diversity index over productive rearrangements. TCRdb took this table from immuneACCESS and kept in-frame rearrangements with V and J called. Such tables lack part of the clones; where checked against another copy, unresolved V genes explain under half of the gap, and the rest is unexplained. That table supplies the V and J calls and clone size; D and trimming were determined from the DNA. The sample table shows 280,000 or so clones, and approximately 89% are seen once. The ten largest clones take up 6.9% of the sample.

Samples from volunteer blood donors who had recovered from COVID-19 were contributed by a second Seattle source. Each collaborating institution followed its own protocols to collect whole blood in K2EDTA tubes. Collaborator samples were shipped for TCRbeta analysis as frozen whole blood, isolated PBMCs, or DNA extracted from either sample type. Spanning cysteine to phenylalanine, the CDR3 consists of 14 amino acids. Only CDR3 DNA is held: 42 bases, read in frame from base 1. The germline V gene specifies LGHNA as CDR1 and YNFKEQ as CDR2. V is cut back by 2 bases and J by 3 bases, with 3 bases in the junction unmatched.

Sequencing used peripheral blood. This clonotype was obtained from a woman under 40 who had recovered from COVID-19. The chain is assembled from TRBV4-2 and TRBJ2-7, with 8 bases matching TRBD2. The CDR3: CASSQPGGDYEQYF. The DNA is as follows: TGTGCCAGCAGCCAACCGGGGGGGGACTACGAGCAGTACTTC.